The rows below give T cell receptor beta chains drawn from one sample of a study of blood T cells in healthy people across ages. TCRdb recomputed calls from the 5' RACE reads with MiXCR, one row per CDR3 protein. The sample shows 700,000 or so distinct CDR3 sequences, approximately 40% of them seen only once. The sample taken for sequencing was blood. The origin of the receptors is an older man in good health. Each CDR3 is given with its conserved first and last residue. Each record gives: clone size, D gene, V gene, J gene, CDR3 protein, CDR3 DNA. A D gene is named only where the DNA matches it firmly. The size entry is marked missing in some rows and otherwise reads once, few, many or a size class.

abundance: .; d_gene: .; v_gene: TRBV6-5; j_gene: TRBJ2-1; CDR3aa: CASSYLGGRRYNEQFF; CDR3nt: TGTGCCAGCAGTTACCTTGGTGGGAGGAGGTACAATGAGCAGTTCTTC
abundance: .; d_gene: TRBD1; v_gene: TRBV7-9; j_gene: TRBJ2-5; CDR3aa: CASSNWDSNQETQYF; CDR3nt: TGTGCCAGCAGCAACTGGGACAGCAACCAAGAGACCCAGTACTTC
abundance: .; d_gene: .; v_gene: TRBV18; j_gene: TRBJ1-4; CDR3aa: CASSPGGGEKLFF; CDR3nt: TGTGCCAGCTCACCCGGCGGGGGGGAAAAACTGTTTTTT
abundance: few; d_gene: TRBD1; v_gene: TRBV10-3; j_gene: TRBJ2-5; CDR3aa: CATGTGDKETQYF; CDR3nt: TGTGCCACAGGGACAGGGGATAAAGAGACCCAGTACTTC
abundance: .; d_gene: .; v_gene: TRBV20-1; j_gene: TRBJ2-5; CDR3aa: CSARLGREETQYF; CDR3nt: TGCAGTGCTAGATTGGGACGGGAAGAGACCCAGTACTTC
abundance: few; d_gene: .; v_gene: TRBV7-9; j_gene: TRBJ2-1; CDR3aa: CASSSPGGVYNEQFF; CDR3nt: TGTGCCAGCAGCTCCCCTGGAGGGGTCTACAATGAGCAGTTCTTC
abundance: .; d_gene: .; v_gene: TRBV20-1; j_gene: TRBJ2-4; CDR3aa: CSASFGVQYF; CDR3nt: TGCAGTGCTAGTTTTGGGGTTCAGTACTTC
abundance: few; d_gene: TRBD1; v_gene: TRBV24-1; j_gene: TRBJ2-1; CDR3aa: CATSDWDRSPYNEQFF; CDR3nt: TGTGCCACCAGTGATTGGGACAGGTCCCCCTACAATGAGCAGTTCTTC
abundance: .; d_gene: .; v_gene: TRBV5-8; j_gene: TRBJ2-6; CDR3aa: CASRFRNVLTF; CDR3nt: TGTGCCAGCAGGTTTCGCAACGTCCTGACTTTC
abundance: .; d_gene: .; v_gene: TRBV2; j_gene: TRBJ1-4; CDR3aa: CASSEEGPRLFF; CDR3nt: TGTGCCAGCAGTGAAGAGGGCCCGAGGCTGTTTTTT
abundance: .; d_gene: .; v_gene: TRBV24-1; j_gene: TRBJ1-2; CDR3aa: CATSDVGPTAGGYTF; CDR3nt: TGTGCCACCAGTGATGTGGGCCCAACCGCGGGCGGCTACACCTTC
abundance: few; d_gene: .; v_gene: TRBV28; j_gene: TRBJ2-7; CDR3aa: CASFRDSAYEQYF; CDR3nt: TGTGCCAGCTTCCGCGACAGCGCCTACGAGCAGTACTTC
abundance: few; d_gene: .; v_gene: TRBV7-3; j_gene: TRBJ2-1; CDR3aa: CASSLMGGGPDEQFF; CDR3nt: TGTGCCAGCAGCTTAATGGGGGGGGGGCCCGATGAGCAGTTCTTC
abundance: few; d_gene: TRBD1; v_gene: TRBV29-1; j_gene: TRBJ2-7; CDR3aa: CSVRDRTGEQYF; CDR3nt: TGCAGCGTTCGGGACAGAACGGGGGAGCAGTACTTC
abundance: .; d_gene: TRBD2; v_gene: TRBV6-6; j_gene: TRBJ2-2; CDR3aa: CASSYVSGANTGELFF; CDR3nt: TGTGCCAGCAGTTACGTTAGCGGGGCGAACACCGGGGAGCTGTTTTTT
abundance: few; d_gene: .; v_gene: TRBV12-3/TRBV12-4; j_gene: TRBJ2-7; CDR3aa: CASSSHRDNYEQYF; CDR3nt: TGTGCCAGCAGCTCCCACAGGGACAACTACGAGCAGTACTTC
abundance: .; d_gene: .; v_gene: TRBV18; j_gene: TRBJ2-5; CDR3aa: CASSPGSGQGGTQYF; CDR3nt: TGTGCCAGCTCACCAGGTAGCGGACAAGGCGGGACCCAGTACTTC
abundance: few; d_gene: .; v_gene: TRBV5-1; j_gene: TRBJ2-1; CDR3aa: CASSLTAGNNEQFF; CDR3nt: TGCGCCAGCAGCTTGACTGCCGGGAACAATGAGCAGTTCTTC
abundance: .; d_gene: TRBD1; v_gene: TRBV20-1; j_gene: TRBJ1-1; CDR3aa: CSALVTGQFNTEAFF; CDR3nt: TGCAGTGCTCTAGTGACGGGACAGTTCAATACTGAAGCTTTCTTT
abundance: .; d_gene: TRBD2; v_gene: TRBV20-1; j_gene: TRBJ2-3; CDR3aa: CSAATSGTDTQYF; CDR3nt: TGCAGTGCCGCGACTAGCGGCACAGATACGCAGTATTTT
abundance: .; d_gene: TRBD1; v_gene: TRBV20-1; j_gene: TRBJ1-6; CDR3aa: CSARRTGNSPLHF; CDR3nt: TGCAGTGCTAGAAGGACAGGGAATTCACCCCTCCACTTT
abundance: .; d_gene: .; v_gene: TRBV20-1; j_gene: TRBJ2-3; CDR3aa: CSAPPNRGEDTQYF; CDR3nt: TGCAGTGCCCCACCGAACAGAGGGGAAGATACGCAGTATTTT
abundance: many; d_gene: TRBD2; v_gene: TRBV29-1; j_gene: TRBJ2-1; CDR3aa: CSVLDSGRTNEQFF; CDR3nt: TGCAGCGTCCTTGATAGCGGGAGAACCAATGAGCAGTTCTTC
abundance: .; d_gene: TRBD1; v_gene: TRBV7-2; j_gene: TRBJ1-2; CDR3aa: CASSLTTGARAYGYTF; CDR3nt: TGTGCCAGCAGCCTGACGACAGGGGCCCGCGCCTATGGCTACACCTTC
abundance: .; d_gene: TRBD1; v_gene: TRBV20-1; j_gene: TRBJ2-7; CDR3aa: CSAALDRDFGQYF; CDR3nt: TGCAGTGCTGCCCTGGACAGGGATTTCGGGCAGTACTTC
abundance: .; d_gene: .; v_gene: TRBV10-3; j_gene: TRBJ1-5; CDR3aa: CAISQGGGNQPQHF; CDR3nt: TGTGCCATCAGTCAGGGAGGTGGCAATCAGCCCCAGCATTTT
abundance: few; d_gene: .; v_gene: TRBV20-1; j_gene: TRBJ1-2; CDR3aa: CSARDTRGVVYGYTF; CDR3nt: TGCAGTGCTAGAGATACGAGAGGGGTCGTCTATGGCTACACCTTC
abundance: .; d_gene: .; v_gene: TRBV5-6; j_gene: TRBJ1-2; CDR3aa: CASSERSQGIGYGYTF; CDR3nt: TGTGCCAGCAGCGAGAGATCACAGGGAATAGGCTATGGCTACACCTTC
abundance: few; d_gene: .; v_gene: TRBV7-2; j_gene: TRBJ1-1; CDR3aa: CASSPQGRMNTEAFF; CDR3nt: TGTGCCAGCAGCCCTCAGGGAAGGATGAACACTGAAGCTTTCTTT
abundance: .; d_gene: .; v_gene: TRBV5-5; j_gene: TRBJ2-1; CDR3aa: CASSLPGSYNEQFF; CDR3nt: TGTGCCAGCAGCCTTCCAGGCTCCTACAATGAGCAGTTCTTC
abundance: .; d_gene: .; v_gene: TRBV3-1; j_gene: TRBJ2-1; CDR3aa: CASSLTGSLPYNEQFF; CDR3nt: TGTGCCAGCAGCCTTACCGGGTCCCTCCCCTACAATGAGCAGTTCTTC
abundance: many; d_gene: TRBD2; v_gene: TRBV7-3; j_gene: TRBJ2-5; CDR3aa: CASSSGLAGVETQYF; CDR3nt: TGTGCCAGCAGCTCCGGACTAGCGGGAGTGGAGACCCAGTACTTC
abundance: .; d_gene: .; v_gene: TRBV7-3; j_gene: TRBJ2-3; CDR3aa: CASSLGVSGDTQYF; CDR3nt: TGTGCCAGCAGCTTAGGGGTCTCCGGAGATACGCAGTATTTT
abundance: .; d_gene: .; v_gene: TRBV6-5; j_gene: TRBJ2-1; CDR3aa: CASSGQGIKEETQFF; CDR3nt: TGTGCCAGCAGTGGCCAGGGCATTAAGGAAGAGACCCAGTTCTTC
abundance: .; d_gene: .; v_gene: TRBV4-3; j_gene: TRBJ1-2; CDR3aa: CASSQVTANYGYTF; CDR3nt: TGCGCCAGCAGCCAAGTCACCGCTAACTATGGCTACACCTTC
abundance: many; d_gene: .; v_gene: TRBV5-1; j_gene: TRBJ2-7; CDR3aa: CASSLGRDLYYEQYF; CDR3nt: TGCGCCAGCAGCTTGGGCAGGGACCTCTACTACGAGCAGTACTTC
abundance: few; d_gene: .; v_gene: TRBV28; j_gene: TRBJ2-7; CDR3aa: CASSLVWYEQYF; CDR3nt: TGTGCCAGCAGTTTAGTCTGGTACGAGCAGTACTTC
abundance: .; d_gene: .; v_gene: TRBV6-2/TRBV6-3; j_gene: TRBJ2-5; CDR3aa: CASTNSGQTQYF; CDR3nt: TGTGCCAGCACTAATAGTGGTCAGACCCAGTACTTC
abundance: .; d_gene: TRBD2; v_gene: TRBV4-1; j_gene: TRBJ2-3; CDR3aa: CASSQEDSGSTQYF; CDR3nt: TGCGCCAGCAGCCAAGAGGACAGCGGGAGTACGCAGTATTTT
abundance: .; d_gene: .; v_gene: TRBV3-1; j_gene: TRBJ1-2; CDR3aa: CASSQAQSNYGYTF; CDR3nt: TGTGCCAGCAGCCAAGCGCAATCTAACTATGGCTACACCTTC
abundance: .; d_gene: .; v_gene: TRBV2; j_gene: TRBJ2-1; CDR3aa: CASSGVGAFSSYDEQFF; CDR3nt: TGTGCCAGCAGTGGGGTGGGGGCGTTTAGCTCCTACGATGAGCAGTTCTTC
abundance: few; d_gene: .; v_gene: TRBV20-1; j_gene: TRBJ2-7; CDR3aa: CSARNPGGANNEQYF; CDR3nt: TGCAGTGCTAGGAACCCAGGGGGGGCTAACAATGAGCAGTACTTC
abundance: few; d_gene: .; v_gene: TRBV4-3; j_gene: TRBJ1-4; CDR3aa: CASSQDRGGLDEKLFF; CDR3nt: TGCGCCAGCAGCCAAGATCGCGGGGGTCTCGATGAAAAACTGTTTTTT
abundance: .; d_gene: TRBD2; v_gene: TRBV6-4; j_gene: TRBJ2-2; CDR3aa: CASSPGLAGSGELFF; CDR3nt: TGTGCCAGCAGCCCGGGACTAGCGGGTTCCGGGGAGCTGTTTTTT
abundance: .; d_gene: TRBD2; v_gene: TRBV11-2; j_gene: TRBJ2-7; CDR3aa: CASSSAGVSIYEQYF; CDR3nt: TGTGCCAGCAGCTCGGCGGGGGTTTCGATATACGAGCAGTACTTC
abundance: .; d_gene: .; v_gene: TRBV3-1; j_gene: TRBJ1-1; CDR3aa: CASSQDVTGRRNTEAFF; CDR3nt: TGTGCCAGCAGCCAAGATGTAACAGGAAGAAGGAACACTGAAGCTTTCTTT
abundance: .; d_gene: .; v_gene: TRBV3-1; j_gene: TRBJ1-5; CDR3aa: CASSLAGTTSQPQHF; CDR3nt: TGTGCCAGCAGCCTAGCGGGGACAACGAGCCAGCCCCAGCATTTT